This paragraph covers one T cell receptor (beta chain) sequence. As yet, its antigen is unknown. Assay: immunoSEQ multiplex PCR; the TCRdb copy retains only in-frame clones and omits some. Of over 85,000 clones listed, around 90% are singletons. The data stem from a study of T cell responses to AZD1222 COVID-19 vaccine. On the study more broadly: Pooled together were second doses at about 4 or about 12 weeks.

Study conclusions and caveats: Recipients of two AZD1222 doses showed rising Spike-specific TCR breadth and depth. The donor cohort was predominantly white British with a female majority, and clonal diversity may have been underestimated.

The TCR originated in an adult in good health. The sample was peripheral blood, taken on day 0 of AZD1222 vaccination.

CDR3 loop: CASSLLQGASTEAFF. In DNA, the CDR3 is TGTGCCAGCAGTTTATTACAGGGGGCTTCCACTGAAGCTTTCTTT. The V call is TRBV27, the J call TRBJ1-1; TRBD1 matches at 9 bases. Germline V gives CDR1 MNHEY, CDR2 SMNVEV (reference sequence). V shed 1 base and J 4 bases; nucleotides not matched to a gene: 4. The CDR3 has 15 residues.